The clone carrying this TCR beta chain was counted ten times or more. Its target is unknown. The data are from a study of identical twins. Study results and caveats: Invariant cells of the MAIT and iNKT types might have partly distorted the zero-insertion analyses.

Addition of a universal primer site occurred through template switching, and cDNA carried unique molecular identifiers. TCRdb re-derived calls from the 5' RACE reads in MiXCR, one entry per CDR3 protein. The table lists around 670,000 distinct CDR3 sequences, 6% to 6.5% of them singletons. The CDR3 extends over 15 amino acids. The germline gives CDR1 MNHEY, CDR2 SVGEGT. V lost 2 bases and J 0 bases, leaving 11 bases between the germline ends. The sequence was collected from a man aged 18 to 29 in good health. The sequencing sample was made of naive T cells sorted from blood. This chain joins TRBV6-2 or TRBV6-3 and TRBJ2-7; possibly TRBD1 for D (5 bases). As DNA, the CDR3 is TGTGCCAGCAGTTACAACCTACAGGACTCCTACGAGCAGTACTTC. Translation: CASSYNLQDSYEQYF.